This T cell receptor (beta chain) was identified during a study of T-cell memory formation after mild COVID-19. Regarding the study as a whole: Unconfirmed was the SARS-CoV-2 specificity of second-wave clones that peaked on day 37. Day 15 to 85 contracting clones showed balanced CD4/CD8; later expanders leaned CD4+. Cross-reactive memory appears to have joined, as suggested by some responding clones showing up in pre-infection memory.

5'RACE primed from the constant segment yielded TCR alpha and TCR beta cDNA libraries bearing sample barcodes and UMIs. One entry per CDR3 protein results from TCRdb running MiXCR on the 5' RACE reads. This sample has about 560,000 distinct CDR3 sequences; 17% occur once, and the top ten carry less than 10%. This CDR3 has 15 amino acids. Germline values: CDR1 DFQATT, CDR2 SNEGSKA (reference sequence). Trimming took off 0 bases at V and 0 bases at J, with 11 bases between the two ends. Remarks on this clonotype: Its antigen is still unknown.

The sequenced sample was PBMCs or a T cell subset sorted from them (not recorded which). This rearrangement joins TRBV20-1 to TRBJ1-1, with a possible D match to TRBD1 (6 bases). The sequence came from an adult woman who had mild COVID-19 (a few samples of this study predate the infection). Cell type and time point are not known. CDR3 in DNA: TGCAGTGCTAGAGAAATTGGACAGTTGAACACTGAAGCTTTCTTT. Its translation is CSAREIGQLNTEAFF.